These T cell receptor beta chains were read from a single sample in a study of T cell repertoires in cytomegalovirus infection. TCRdb called the reads again in MiXCR, with one record for every CDR3 protein. The sample records under 800,000 distinct CDR3 sequences, 20% to 25% being singletons. The sample was CD8+ T cells from PBMCs. The receptor set was obtained from a human donor in good health (CMV status not recorded). Some clones in this sample may be carry-over from other donors' samples. Both conserved end residues are part of each CDR3.

V gene | CDR3 protein
TRBV5-1 | CASSPPGWLPSGANVLTF
TRBV7-2 | CASSRDSGGPVETQYF
TRBV20-1 | CSARDLAGGPYNEQFF
TRBV7-2 | CASSPTSGGRMGTQYF
TRBV7-2 | CASSLRQGLLVNTEAFF
TRBV6-2/TRBV6-3 | CASTRAPGRNQPQHF
TRBV7-2 | CASSQPGQGLHQPQHF
TRBV27 | CASSFKIAGKNEQFF
TRBV29-1 | CSVETGIDEQFF
TRBV7-2 | CASSLAVAGGPTGELFF
TRBV4-3 | CASSQRGDTHSPLHF
TRBV6-5 | CASSFKGRYQPQHF
TRBV7-8 | CASRPPGQAWVVTQYF
TRBV19 | CASSISQSSYNEQFF
TRBV7-8 | CASSKYRDTDYEQYF
TRBV7-9 | CASSLAGQANYGYTF
TRBV14 | CASSAGTGFNEQYF
TRBV7-9 | CASSRGQVNQPQHF
TRBV6-6 | CASRGRDRGTDTQYF
TRBV20-1 | CSADGLAGGLYNEQFF
TRBV5-6 | CASSPTGLHEQYF
TRBV10-1 | CASSENHPDQPQHF
TRBV7-9 | CVSRQQGGTGELFF
TRBV6-5 | CASSYEPYNEQFF
TRBV28 | CASSLTPANTGELFF
TRBV20-1 | CSATTSGGADQDEQFF
TRBV29-1 | CSVEHRVNEGLFF
TRBV5-4 | CASSLDREVAGELFF
TRBV5-5 | CAGRRGAGTGELFF
TRBV7-9 | CASTSHLNEKLFF
TRBV6-2/TRBV6-3 | CASSRTGGSTMNTEAFF